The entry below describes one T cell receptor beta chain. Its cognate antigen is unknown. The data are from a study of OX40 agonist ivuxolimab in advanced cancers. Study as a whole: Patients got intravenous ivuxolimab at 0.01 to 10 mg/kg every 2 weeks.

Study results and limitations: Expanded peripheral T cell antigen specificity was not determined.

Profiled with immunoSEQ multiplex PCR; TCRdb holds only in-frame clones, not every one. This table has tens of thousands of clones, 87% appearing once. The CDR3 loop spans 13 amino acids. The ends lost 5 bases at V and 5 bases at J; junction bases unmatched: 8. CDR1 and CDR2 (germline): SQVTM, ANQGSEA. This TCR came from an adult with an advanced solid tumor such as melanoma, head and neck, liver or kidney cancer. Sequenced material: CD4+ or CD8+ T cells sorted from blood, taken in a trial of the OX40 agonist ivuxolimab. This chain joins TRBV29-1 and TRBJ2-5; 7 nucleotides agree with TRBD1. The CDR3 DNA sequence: TGCAGCGTTTATCCGAGGGGGCAGGAGACCCAGTACTTC. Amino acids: CSVYPRGQETQYF.